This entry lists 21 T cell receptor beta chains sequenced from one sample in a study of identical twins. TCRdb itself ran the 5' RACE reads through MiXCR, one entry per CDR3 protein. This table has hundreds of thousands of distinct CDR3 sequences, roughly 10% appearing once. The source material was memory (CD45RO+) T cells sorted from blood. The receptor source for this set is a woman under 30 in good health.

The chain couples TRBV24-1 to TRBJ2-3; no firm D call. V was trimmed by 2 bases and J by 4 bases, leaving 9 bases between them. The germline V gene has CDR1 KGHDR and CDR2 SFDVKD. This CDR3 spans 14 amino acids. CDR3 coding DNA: TGTGCCACCAGTGATTCCCGGGCCTCAGATACGCAGTATTTT. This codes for CATSDSRASDTQYF.

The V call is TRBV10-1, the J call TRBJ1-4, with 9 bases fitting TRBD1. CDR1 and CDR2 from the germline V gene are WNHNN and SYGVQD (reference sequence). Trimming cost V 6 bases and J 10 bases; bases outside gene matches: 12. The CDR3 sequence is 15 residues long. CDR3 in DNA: TGCGCCAGCAGCCTAAGTCGGACAGGGGTCGGAAAACTGTTTTTT. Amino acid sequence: CASSLSRTGVGKLFF.

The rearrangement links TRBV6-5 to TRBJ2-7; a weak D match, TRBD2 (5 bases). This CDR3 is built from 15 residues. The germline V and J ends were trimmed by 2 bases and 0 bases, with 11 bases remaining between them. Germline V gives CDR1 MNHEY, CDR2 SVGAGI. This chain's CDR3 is CASSYGSAYSYEQYF. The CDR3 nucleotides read TGTGCCAGCAGTTACGGTAGCGCTTACTCCTACGAGCAGTACTTC.

CDR3 in amino acids: CAWEGVTSGNNEQFF. CDR3 DNA sequence: TGTGCCTGGGAAGGGGTGACTAGCGGGAACAATGAGCAGTTCTTC. This chain links TRBV30 with TRBJ2-1, with 11 bases fitting TRBD2. CDR3 length equals 15 residues. The germline CDR1 and CDR2 sequences are GTSNPN and SVGIG (reference sequence). V was pared by 5 bases and J by 5 bases, with 8 bases of the junction left unmatched.

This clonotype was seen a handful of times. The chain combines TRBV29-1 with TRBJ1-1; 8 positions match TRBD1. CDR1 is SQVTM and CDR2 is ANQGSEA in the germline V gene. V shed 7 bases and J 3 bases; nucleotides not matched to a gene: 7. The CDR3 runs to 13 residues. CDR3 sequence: CSARTGRDTEAFF. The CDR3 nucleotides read TGCAGCGCTCGGACAGGGAGGGACACTGAAGCTTTCTTT.

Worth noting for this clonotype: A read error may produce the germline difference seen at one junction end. CDR3: CASSYRDYDEQFF. The CDR3 nucleotides are TGTGCCAGCAGTTACCGGGACTACGATGAGCAGTTCTTC. The chain recombines TRBV6-2 or TRBV6-3 with TRBJ2-1; 7 nucleotides agree with TRBD2. The CDR3 spans 13 residues. Germline V gives CDR1 MNHEY, CDR2 SVGEGT.

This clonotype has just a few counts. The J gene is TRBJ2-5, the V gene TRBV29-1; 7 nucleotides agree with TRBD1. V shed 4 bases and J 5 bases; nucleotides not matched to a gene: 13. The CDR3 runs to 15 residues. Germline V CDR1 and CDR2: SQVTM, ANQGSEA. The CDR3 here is CSVVRDRTEGETQYF. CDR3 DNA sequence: TGCAGCGTTGTAAGGGACAGAACAGAGGGGGAGACCCAGTACTTC.

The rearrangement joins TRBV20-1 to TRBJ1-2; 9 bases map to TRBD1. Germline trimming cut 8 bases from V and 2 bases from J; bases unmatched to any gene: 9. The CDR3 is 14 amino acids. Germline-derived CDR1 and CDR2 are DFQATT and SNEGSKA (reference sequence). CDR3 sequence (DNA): TGCAGTACTCCCCCCGGGACAGGGAACTATGGCTACACCTTC. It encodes CSTPPGTGNYGYTF.

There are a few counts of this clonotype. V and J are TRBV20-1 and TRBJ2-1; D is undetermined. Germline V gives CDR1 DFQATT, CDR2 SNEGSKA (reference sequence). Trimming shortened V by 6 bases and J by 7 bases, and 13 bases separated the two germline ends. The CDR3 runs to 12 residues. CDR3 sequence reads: CSAEDPANEQFF. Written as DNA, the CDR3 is TGCAGTGCCGAGGACCCCGCTAATGAGCAGTTCTTC.

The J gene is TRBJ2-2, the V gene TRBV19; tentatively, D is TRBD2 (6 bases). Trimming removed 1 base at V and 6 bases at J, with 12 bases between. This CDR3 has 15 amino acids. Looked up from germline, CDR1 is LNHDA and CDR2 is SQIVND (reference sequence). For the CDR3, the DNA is TGTGCCAGTAGTATAGGACTAGGTCGGGCCGGGGAGCTGTTTTTT. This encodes CASSIGLGRAGELFF.

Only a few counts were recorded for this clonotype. DNA of the CDR3: TGCAGTGCTAGAAGGTTAGGTTTAGACGAGCAGTACTTC. Translation gives CSARRLGLDEQYF. This sequence joins TRBV20-1 and TRBJ2-7; D remains unclear. The V end was cut by 2 bases, the J end by 5 bases, with 13 bases between. This CDR3 contains 13 residues. Germline loops: CDR1 DFQATT, CDR2 SNEGSKA (reference sequence).

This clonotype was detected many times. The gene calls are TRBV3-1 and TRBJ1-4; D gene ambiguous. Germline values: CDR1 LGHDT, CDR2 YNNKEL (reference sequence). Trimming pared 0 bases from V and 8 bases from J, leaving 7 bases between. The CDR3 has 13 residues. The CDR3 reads CASSQDNGEKLFF. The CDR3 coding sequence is TGTGCCAGCAGCCAAGATAACGGGGAAAAACTGTTTTTT.

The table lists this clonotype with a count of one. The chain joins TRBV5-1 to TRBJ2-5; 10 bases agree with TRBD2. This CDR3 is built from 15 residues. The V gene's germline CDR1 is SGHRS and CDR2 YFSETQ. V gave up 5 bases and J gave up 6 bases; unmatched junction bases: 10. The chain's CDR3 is CASSLQRGGLQTQYF. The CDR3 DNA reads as TGCGCCAGCAGTCTACAGCGGGGGGGCCTGCAGACCCAGTACTTC. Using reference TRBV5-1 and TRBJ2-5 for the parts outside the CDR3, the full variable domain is KAGVTQTPRYLIKTRGQQVTLSCSPISGHRSVSWYQQTPGQGLQFLFEYFSETQRNKGNFPGRFSGRQFSNSRSEMNVSTLELGDSALYLCASSLQRGGLQTQYFGPGTRLLVL.

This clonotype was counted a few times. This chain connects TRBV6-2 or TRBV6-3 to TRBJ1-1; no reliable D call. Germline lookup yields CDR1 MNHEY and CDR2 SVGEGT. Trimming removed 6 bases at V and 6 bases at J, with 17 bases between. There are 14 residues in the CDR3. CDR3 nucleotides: TGTGCCAGCAGCGACCTTAAGGACGGGGCTGAAGCTTTCTTT. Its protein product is CASSDLKDGAEAFF.

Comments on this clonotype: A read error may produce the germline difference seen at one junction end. This CDR3 reads CASSPRLAANTGELCF. The DNA for the CDR3 is TGCGCCAGCAGCCCGAGACTAGCGGCGAACACCGGGGAGCTGTGTTTT. V usage is TRBV5-1 and J usage is TRBJ2-2; the match to TRBD2 covers 9 bases. The germline V gene has CDR1 SGHRS and CDR2 YFSETQ. The CDR3 runs 16 residues. The whole variable domain, filled in from reference TRBV5-1 and TRBJ2-2, reads KAGVTQTPRYLIKTRGQQVTLSCSPISGHRSVSWYQQTPGQGLQFLFEYFSETQRNKGNFPGRFSGRQFSNSRSEMNVSTLELGDSALYLCASSPRLAANTGELCFGEGSRLTVL.

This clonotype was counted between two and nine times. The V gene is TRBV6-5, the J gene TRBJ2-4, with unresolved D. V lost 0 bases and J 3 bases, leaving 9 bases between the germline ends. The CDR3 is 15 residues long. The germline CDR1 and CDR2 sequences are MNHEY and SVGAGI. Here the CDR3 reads CASSYSGLRKNIQYF. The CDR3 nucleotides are TGTGCCAGCAGTTACTCGGGGTTGCGCAAAAACATTCAGTACTTC.

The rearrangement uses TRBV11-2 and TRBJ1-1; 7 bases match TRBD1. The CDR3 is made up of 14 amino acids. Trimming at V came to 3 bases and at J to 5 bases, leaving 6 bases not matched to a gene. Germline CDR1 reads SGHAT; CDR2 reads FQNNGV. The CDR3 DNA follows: TGTGCCAGCAGCTTCACAGGGGATGGAACTGAAGCTTTCTTT. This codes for CASSFTGDGTEAFF.

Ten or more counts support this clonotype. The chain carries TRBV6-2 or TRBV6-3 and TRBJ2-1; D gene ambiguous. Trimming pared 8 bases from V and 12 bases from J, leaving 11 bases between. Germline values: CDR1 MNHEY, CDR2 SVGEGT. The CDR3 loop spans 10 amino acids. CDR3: CASALPPQFF. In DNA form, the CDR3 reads TGTGCCAGCGCACTCCCGCCGCAGTTCTTC.

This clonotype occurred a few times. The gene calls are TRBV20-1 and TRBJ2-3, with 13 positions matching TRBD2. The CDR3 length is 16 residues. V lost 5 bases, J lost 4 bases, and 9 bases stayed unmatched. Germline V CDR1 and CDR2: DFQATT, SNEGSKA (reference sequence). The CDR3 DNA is TGCAGTGCTGGTAGCGGACTAGCGGGAGTGGCAGATACGCAGTATTTT. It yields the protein CSAGSGLAGVADTQYF.

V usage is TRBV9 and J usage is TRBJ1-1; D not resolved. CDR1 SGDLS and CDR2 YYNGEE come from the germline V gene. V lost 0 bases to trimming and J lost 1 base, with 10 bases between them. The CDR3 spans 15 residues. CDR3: CASSVAGGPNTEAFF. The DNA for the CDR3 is TGTGCCAGCAGCGTAGCGGGAGGCCCGAACACTGAAGCTTTCTTT.

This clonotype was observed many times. The CDR3 nucleotides read TGTGCCAGCAGTATCCGACAGGGAGGCTCACCCCTCCACTTT. It yields the protein CASSIRQGGSPLHF. The rearrangement uses TRBV12-3 or TRBV12-4 and TRBJ1-6, with 7 bases fitting TRBD1. This CDR3 has 14 amino acids. With V trimmed by 5 bases and J by 10 bases, 8 bases remained unmatched.